These 26 T cell receptor beta chains were sequenced from one sample in a study of glioma-infiltrating T cells. The iRepertoire nested amplicon-rescue multiplex PCR amplified TCR alpha and beta CDR3s from RNA. TCRdb used MiXCR to reprocess the multiplex PCR reads, holding one entry per CDR3 protein. This sample has under 150,000 distinct CDR3 sequences, with around 23% found just once. Input material: glioma tissue, nonneoplastic brain tissue, or PBMCs (not recorded which). The receptors come from a human donor with low-grade glioma or glioblastoma, undergoing nonglioma brain surgery, or in good health (not recorded which).

This clonotype occurred a few times. This sequence joins TRBV28 and TRBJ2-2; D ambiguous. V lost 7 bases and J 3 bases, leaving 9 bases between the germline ends. The CDR3 loop spans 13 amino acids. Germline CDR1 MDHEN, CDR2 SYDVKM. In DNA form, the CDR3 reads TGTGCCAGCACCCGTCAAGACACCGGGGAGCTGTTTTTT. As protein: CASTRQDTGELFF.

On this clonotype itself: A much larger clone is a single base away; this may be a read error. CDR3 nucleotides: TGTGCCAGCAGTACACAACAGGGGATTGAGCAGTTCTTC. Translation gives CASSTQQGIEQFF. This chain connects TRBV6-1 to TRBJ2-1; 7 bases align to TRBD1. Germline V gene lookup returns CDR1 MNHNS and CDR2 SASEGT. The CDR3 length is 13 residues. V lost 5 bases and J lost 9; bases outside the gene matches: 7.

A few counts support this clonotype. One end of the junction fails to match germline, which may point to a read error. The rearrangement links TRBV3-1 to TRBJ2-1, with 14 bases that match TRBD2. CDR1 and CDR2 from the germline V gene are LGHDT and YNNKEL (reference sequence). This CDR3 has 16 residues. The CDR3 bases are TGTGCCAACAGCCTAAGACTAGCGGGGGGGCGCGATGAGCAGTTCTTC. This encodes CANSLRLAGGRDEQFF.

This clonotype was detected a few times. V and J are TRBV6-4 and TRBJ2-3; perhaps TRBD2 as D (6 bases). The germline V gene encodes CDR1 MRHNA and CDR2 SNTAGT. Trimming left V 4 bases short and J 0 bases short, with 8 bases between. There are 14 residues in the CDR3. As DNA, the CDR3 is TGTGCCAGCAGTGTAGGAGGGAGCACAGATACGCAGTATTTT. The encoded protein is CASSVGGSTDTQYF.

Note on this clonotype: A much larger clone differs by one base, so this may be a read error. The V and J genes are TRBV15 and TRBJ2-5; tentatively, D is TRBD1 or TRBD2 (6 bases each). The CDR3 consists of 17 residues. Germline CDR1 is LNHNV and CDR2 is YYDKDF (reference sequence). This chain's CDR3 is CSTSTGVGGSTQETQYF. Written as DNA, the CDR3 is TGTTCCACCAGCACCGGGGTGGGGGGCTCTACCCAAGAGACCCAGTACTTC.

This clonotype was seen ten or more times. The chain is built from TRBV20-1 and TRBJ2-7; 8 nucleotides line up with TRBD1. J lost 4 bases, V lost 2 bases, and 4 bases had no gene match. Germline loops: CDR1 DFQATT, CDR2 SNEGSKA (reference sequence). The CDR3 is 13 amino acids. CDR3 sequence (DNA): TGCAGTGCTAGATCCGACAGGGGATACGAGCAGTACGTC. It translates to CSARSDRGYEQYV.

In this sample, this clonotype is medium-sized (0.01 to 0.1%). CDR3 DNA: TGTGCCAGCAGCTTATCACAGGGAGGAAGTGAAAAACTGTTTTTT. Amino acid sequence: CASSLSQGGSEKLFF. The chain employs TRBV7-2 and TRBJ1-4; a weak D match, TRBD1 (6 bases). CDR1 SGHTA and CDR2 FQGNSA come from the germline V gene. CDR3 size: 15 residues. Trimming cost V 2 bases and J 7 bases, with 14 bases left between them.

This clonotype appeared a few times. The chain joins TRBV3-1 to TRBJ2-7; 7 nucleotides line up with TRBD2. V lost 1 base and J lost 12; bases outside the gene matches: 9. This CDR3 contains 13 residues. CDR1 is LGHDT and CDR2 is YNNKEL in the germline V gene (reference sequence). The CDR3 here is CASSQGLGLTLYV. Here the CDR3 DNA reads TGTGCCAGCAGCCAAGGGCTGGGACTAACTCTGTACGTC.

The chain uses TRBV29-1 and TRBJ1-2; the D is unclear. The CDR3 runs 13 residues. Germline V lookup: CDR1 SQVTM, CDR2 ANQGSEA. V was shortened by 0 bases and J by 2 bases, with 7 bases between the two germline ends. The CDR3 spells CSVEEEENYGYTF. DNA for the CDR3: TGCAGCGTTGAAGAGGAGGAGAACTATGGCTACACCTTC. Full variable domain (rest looked up from reference TRBV29-1 and TRBJ1-2): SAVISQKPSRDICQRGTSLTIQCQVDSQVTMMFWYRQQPGQSLTLIATANQGSEATYESGFVIDKFPISRPNLTFSTLTVSNMSPEDSSIYLCSVEEEENYGYTFGSGTRLTVV.

This clonotype appeared a few times. Relative to the germline gene, one junction end is altered; a read error may explain this. The chain is built from TRBV28 and TRBJ2-5, with D perhaps matching TRBD2 (7 bases). Germline-derived CDR1 and CDR2 are MDHEN and SYDVKM. The CDR3 loop spans 14 amino acids. The CDR3, as DNA: TGTGCCAGCAGCGACGGGGGGCACCAAGGGACCCAGTACTTC. Protein product: CASSDGGHQGTQYF.

The chain employs TRBV9 and TRBJ2-3, with D maybe TRBD1 (5 bases). Germline V gene data show CDR1 as SGDLS and CDR2 as YYNGEE. This CDR3 has 14 amino acids. Trimming took 0 bases from V and 5 from J, leaving 10 bases between them. CDR3 bases: TGTGCCAGCAGCGTAGAGTGGGGCGTAGATACGCAGTATTTT. It translates to CASSVEWGVDTQYF.

This clonotype came up a few times. Relative to the germline gene, one junction end is altered; a read error may explain this. CDR3 DNA sequence: TGCGGTGCTAGTGGGGGGGGAGGCGGAATGTACACTGAAGCTTTCTTT. Protein product: CGASGGGGGMYTEAFF. The gene calls are TRBV20-1 and TRBJ1-1; D perhaps matches TRBD1 (5 bases). CDR3 length: 16 amino acids. Germline CDR1 DFQATT, CDR2 SNEGSKA (reference sequence).

This clonotype was seen a handful of times. The gene calls are TRBV20-1 and TRBJ1-5; D is unresolved. The CDR3 length is 15 residues. Trimming took 1 base from V and 7 from J, leaving 17 bases between them. CDR1 is DFQATT and CDR2 is SNEGSKA in the germline V gene (reference sequence). This chain's CDR3 is CSARGVGGGNQPQHF. The DNA of the CDR3 is TGCAGTGCTAGAGGGGTCGGCGGTGGGAACCAGCCCCAGCATTTT.

In its sample, this clonotype was seen many times. The CDR3 sequence is CSAGTQETQYF. The CDR3 region has the DNA TGCAGTGCCGGGACCCAAGAGACCCAGTACTTC. The chain combines TRBV20-1 with TRBJ2-5, with D perhaps matching TRBD1 or TRBD2 (5 bases each). In germline, CDR1 is DFQATT, CDR2 SNEGSKA (reference sequence). The CDR3 has 11 residues. Trimming shortened V by 6 bases and J by 1 base, and 6 bases separated the two germline ends.

Turning to this clonotype: Germline is not matched at one junction end, which may reflect a read error. The rearrangement links TRBV29-1 to TRBJ2-2; 8 positions agree with TRBD1. Germline-derived CDR1 and CDR2 are SQVTM and ANQGSEA. This CDR3 has 13 residues. The DNA for the CDR3 is TGCAGCGTCGGGACAGGCTGGACCGGGGAGCTATTTTTT. Translating it yields CSVGTGWTGELFF.

In this sample, this clonotype turned up a few times. The chain recombines TRBV7-2 with TRBJ2-3, with D unresolved. CDR1 and CDR2 (germline): SGHTA, FQGNSA. The V end lost 4 bases, the J end lost 2 bases, and 7 bases lay between the germline ends. CDR3 length: 13 residues. CDR3 amino acids: CASSYGPTDTQYF. CDR3 DNA: TGTGCCAGCAGCTACGGACCCACAGATACGCAGTATTTT.

This clonotype was found a few times. The chain recombines TRBV18 with TRBJ1-3; 9 nucleotides align to TRBD1. The V gene's germline CDR1 is KGHSH and CDR2 LQKENI. Germline trimming cut 1 base from V and 8 bases from J; bases unmatched to any gene: 0. This CDR3 spans 13 amino acids. The CDR3 here is CASSPRDRDTIYF. DNA of the CDR3: TGTGCCAGCTCACCACGGGACAGGGACACCATATATTTT.

V usage is TRBV7-2 and J usage is TRBJ1-6, with 7 positions matching TRBD1. The trim removed 3 bases at V and 10 bases at J, leaving 15 bases unmatched. CDR1 is SGHTA, CDR2 FQGNSA, per germline. The length of the CDR3 is 17 residues. In DNA, the CDR3 is TGTGCCAGCAGCTTCCGACAGGGACTTCCCGGACGATCACCCCTCCACTTT. Encoded protein: CASSFRQGLPGRSPLHF.

This rearrangement joins TRBV6-4 to TRBJ2-3; a weak D match, TRBD2 (5 bases). The length of the CDR3 is 14 residues. In germline, CDR1 is MRHNA, CDR2 SNTAGT. Trimming removed 5 bases at V and 4 bases at J, with 13 bases between. CDR3 protein: CASSSRTGADTQYF. The CDR3 DNA sequence: TGTGCCAGCAGTAGCAGGACCGGGGCAGATACGCAGTATTTT.

About this clonotype itself: At one end the junction does not follow the germline gene, possibly because of a read error. V is TRBV12-3 or TRBV12-4 and J is TRBJ2-4; D is possibly TRBD1 (6 bases). The CDR3 is made up of 15 amino acids. The CDR3 coding sequence is TGTACCAGCACTTCAGGGGTACAATCGAAAAACATTCAGTACTTC. It encodes CTSTSGVQSKNIQYF.

This clonotype was detected only a few times. The gene calls are TRBV20-1 and TRBJ2-7, with 8 positions matching TRBD2. Germline CDR1 DFQATT, CDR2 SNEGSKA (reference sequence). V was pared by 0 bases and J by 3 bases, with 4 bases of the junction left unmatched. The CDR3 contains 14 residues. Here the CDR3 reads CSARDLTSDYEQYV. Here the CDR3 DNA reads TGCAGTGCTAGAGATCTGACTAGCGACTACGAGCAGTACGTC.

There are a few counts of this clonotype. This chain connects TRBV14 to TRBJ2-5; D is perhaps TRBD2 (6 bases). The ends were cut back, 3 bases at V and 6 bases at J, with 8 bases in the middle. Per the germline V gene, CDR1 is SGHDN and CDR2 is FVKESK. CDR3 length: 12 amino acids. The CDR3 coding sequence is TGTGCCAGCAGCCACGCGGGAAAGACCCAGTACTTC. Its translation: CASSHAGKTQYF.

In the case of this clonotype: One base away lies a much larger clone, so this may be a sequencing read error. The V and J genes are TRBV15 and TRBJ2-5, with D possibly being TRBD2 (6 bases). CDR1 LNHNV and CDR2 YYDKDF come from the germline V gene (reference sequence). The CDR3 covers 16 residues. The DNA for the CDR3 is TGTGCCACCAGCCGCTCCGGGACTTCCAGAGGAGAGGCCCAGTACTTC. This gives the protein CATSRSGTSRGEAQYF.

This clonotype was detected only a few times. Its ends do not fully match the called genes, so a read error is possible. This sequence joins TRBV20-1 and TRBJ1-3, with D unclear. The CDR3 extends over 14 amino acids. Per germline, CDR1 DFQATT and CDR2 SNEGSKA (reference sequence). The chain's CDR3 is CSAPWQISGSTIYF. For the CDR3, the DNA is TGCAGTGCCCCGTGGCAGATCTCTGGAAGCACCATATATTTT.

This clonotype appeared many times. CDR3 sequence: CSASREGEGSYGYTF. DNA of the CDR3: TGCAGTGCTAGTCGAGAGGGGGAAGGGAGCTATGGCTACACCTTC. The chain links TRBV20-1 to TRBJ1-2, with D maybe TRBD1 (6 bases). The germline V gene encodes CDR1 DFQATT and CDR2 SNEGSKA (reference sequence). The V end was cut by 3 bases, the J end by 4 bases, with 18 bases between. The CDR3 length is 15 residues.

The table lists this clonotype with a few counts. The V call is TRBV14, the J call TRBJ1-4, with a tentative D call TRBD1 (5 bases). V shed 5 bases and J shed 7 bases, with 14 bases lying between them. The length of the CDR3 is 14 residues. CDR1 is SGHDN, CDR2 FVKESK, per germline. CDR3 sequence reads: CASSNRPRGEKLFF. DNA of the CDR3: TGTGCCAGCAGCAACAGGCCTCGAGGTGAAAAACTGTTTTTT.